This TCR beta chain was retrieved from a study of spatial heterogeneity in lung cancer. As for the study in general: Consistent detection of more beta-chain than alpha-chain sequences was observed. Study conclusions and caveats: Ubiquitous expanded tumor TCRs showed up in blood more at resection than follow-up.

Every TCR cDNA molecule carried a tag that served as a unique molecular identifier. TCRdb fed the 5' RACE reads into MiXCR, producing one record per CDR3 protein. The sample includes about 8,600 distinct CDR3 sequences, about 4.6% seen only once; the top ten take approximately 31%. V lost 6 bases and J lost 9, with 14 bases in between. This CDR3 spans 13 amino acids. Described time point: sample taken at primary tumor resection. Extraction of whole RNA from tumor, nontumor lung or frozen PBMC preceded unsorted sequencing. The donors, more than 55 patients with untreated early-stage non-small cell lung cancer, provided the samples. This clonotype was seen only a few times. Its specificity is not known. Within a library made for alpha chains, this beta chain is off target, and its count is uninformative.

This chain uses TRBV12-3 or TRBV12-4 with TRBJ2-2; a possible D gene is TRBD1 (6 bases). The sequencing here drew on PBMCs, taken at surgery. This receptor was identified in a male donor with early-stage non-small cell lung cancer. The CDR3 DNA sequence: TGTGCCAGCAGACGGACAGAGGGAAGGGAGCTGTTTTTT. This sequence encodes CASRRTEGRELFF.